What follows are 18 T cell receptor beta chains derived from one specimen sequenced in a study of blood T cell repertoires in COVID-19. This table comes from immunoSEQ multiplex PCR, and its TCRdb copy is limited to in-frame clones, with some not included. The profile shows around 210,000 clones, about 86% of them singletons. Material for sequencing was peripheral blood. Source of these receptors: a woman between 65 and 79 years old with acute or convalescent COVID-19.

The chain has TRBV19 and TRBJ1-1; 9 bases are a match to TRBD1. V lost 2 bases and J lost 5; bases outside the gene matches: 9. The CDR3 consists of 16 residues. The germline gives CDR1 LNHDA, CDR2 SQIVND (reference sequence). This CDR3 is CASSIPSTGGLTEAFF. The DNA for the CDR3 is TGTGCCAGTAGTATACCCTCGACAGGGGGTTTAACTGAAGCTTTCTTT.

The rearrangement uses TRBV5-1 and TRBJ2-5; 10 bases line up with TRBD2. The germline gives CDR1 SGHRS, CDR2 YFSETQ. The CDR3 loop spans 14 amino acids. The ends lost 4 bases at V and 10 bases at J; junction bases unmatched: 10. The CDR3 DNA sequence: TGCGCCAGCAGCCGGCCTCTAGCGGGGGAAGGCCAGTACTTC. Amino acids: CASSRPLAGEGQYF. Full variable domain (missing parts from reference TRBV5-1 and TRBJ2-5): KAGVTQTPRYLIKTRGQQVTLSCSPISGHRSVSWYQQTPGQGLQFLFEYFSETQRNKGNFPGRFSGRQFSNSRSEMNVSTLELGDSALYLCASSRPLAGEGQYFGPGTRLLVL.

The V call is TRBV7-2, the J call TRBJ1-6; D remains ambiguous. CDR3 length: 15 amino acids. Trimming took 8 bases from V and 7 from J, leaving 18 bases between them. The germline CDR1 and CDR2 sequences are SGHTA and FQGNSA. CDR3 loop: CASSVEQRWNSPLHF. CDR3 sequence (DNA): TGTGCCAGCTCCGTGGAACAGAGATGGAATTCACCCCTCCACTTT.

The chain links TRBV19 to TRBJ2-7; D might be TRBD1 (7 bases). Germline assignment: CDR1 LNHDA and CDR2 SQIVND (reference sequence). The CDR3 has 15 residues. The V end lost 7 bases, the J end lost 1 base, and 17 bases lay between the germline ends. As DNA, the CDR3 is TGTGCCAGTATGGCTGGGCAGGGGGGATCCTACGAGCAGTACTTC. Protein: CASMAGQGGSYEQYF.

The chain links TRBV2 to TRBJ2-7; D unclear. The CDR3 sequence is 11 residues long. V lost 4 bases and J lost 1, with 2 bases in between. Germline lookup yields CDR1 SNHLY and CDR2 FYNNEI. The chain's CDR3 is CASSVSYEQYF. CDR3 DNA: TGTGCCAGCAGTGTATCCTACGAGCAGTACTTC.

The chain couples TRBV14 to TRBJ2-2, with 7 nucleotides matching TRBD1. Germline CDR1 reads SGHDN; CDR2 reads FVKESK. The CDR3 consists of 14 residues. Losses at the gene ends were 4 bases for V and 1 base for J; bases not matched to a gene: 0. The CDR3 sequence: CASSRQGNTGELFF. The CDR3 DNA reads TGTGCCAGCAGCCGACAGGGGAACACCGGGGAGCTGTTTTTT. Full variable domain (missing parts from reference TRBV14 and TRBJ2-2): EAGVTQFPSHSVIEKGQTVTLRCDPISGHDNLYWYRRVMGKEIKFLLHFVKESKQDESGMPNNRFLAERTGGTYSTLKVQPAELEDSGVYFCASSRQGNTGELFFGEGSRLTVL.

This clone appeared a single time. The V gene is TRBV5-4, the J gene TRBJ2-3; TRBD1 matches at 7 bases. Germline V lookup: CDR1 SGHNT, CDR2 YYREEE (reference sequence). CDR3 length equals 15 residues. V gave up 2 bases and J gave up 2 bases; unmatched junction bases: 5. The CDR3 loop reads CASSFPTGATDTQYF. The CDR3 DNA sequence: TGTGCCAGCAGCTTTCCTACAGGGGCCACAGATACGCAGTATTTT.

V and J are TRBV3-1 (or the pseudogene TRBV3-2) and TRBJ1-5; no definite D call. Germline values: CDR1 LGHDT, CDR2 YNNKEL (reference sequence). V lost 0 bases and J lost 4, with 10 bases in between. CDR3 size: 15 residues. CDR3 sequence: CASSQETGGNQPQHF. CDR3 bases: TGTGCCAGCAGCCAAGAAACGGGTGGAAATCAGCCCCAGCATTTT.

This rearrangement joins TRBV7-2 to TRBJ2-2, with TRBD2 identical over 10 bases. The CDR3 loop spans 19 amino acids. The germline V gene encodes CDR1 SGHTA and CDR2 FQGNSA. The J segment lost 0 bases and the V segment lost 5 bases, leaving 12 bases of the junction unmatched. CDR3: CASSQSGRALAANTGELFF. The CDR3 nucleotides read TGTGCCAGCAGCCAAAGCGGGAGGGCCCTAGCCGCGAACACCGGGGAGCTGTTTTTT.

The J gene is TRBJ2-3, the V gene TRBV5-6; D perhaps matches TRBD2 (6 bases). V lost 2 bases and J 6 bases, leaving 13 bases between the germline ends. Per germline, CDR1 SGHDT and CDR2 YYEEEE. The CDR3 has 14 residues. CDR3 DNA sequence: TGTGCCAGCAGCTTCGTCGCGGGATCCGATACGCAGTATTTT. The encoded protein is CASSFVAGSDTQYF.

CDR3: CASSGRDYGYTF. The CDR3 nucleotides are TGTGCCAGTTCGGGAAGGGACTATGGCTACACCTTC. The V gene is TRBV19, the J gene TRBJ1-2; D remains ambiguous. CDR1 is LNHDA and CDR2 is SQIVND in the germline V gene (reference sequence). CDR3 length: 12 amino acids. V dropped 8 bases and J dropped 3 bases, with 10 bases sitting between them.

J is TRBJ2-7 and V is TRBV27; 10 nucleotides line up with TRBD1. CDR1 is MNHEY and CDR2 is SMNVEV in the germline V gene (reference sequence). This CDR3 has 14 residues. J was trimmed by 4 bases and V by 6 bases; bases with no gene match: 6. The CDR3 here is CASSHGTGEYEQYF. In nucleotides, the CDR3 is TGTGCCAGCAGCCACGGGACAGGGGAATACGAGCAGTACTTC.

The V gene is TRBV28, the J gene TRBJ1-1; D gene unclear. This CDR3 region has 15 residues. The V end lost 7 bases, the J end lost 0 bases, and 15 bases lay between the germline ends. Germline assignment: CDR1 MDHEN and CDR2 SYDVKM. CDR3 sequence reads: CASTQREGLNTEAFF. Written as DNA, the CDR3 is TGTGCCAGCACTCAAAGGGAGGGTCTGAACACTGAAGCTTTCTTT.

The chain couples TRBV28 to TRBJ2-7; 7 nucleotides align to TRBD1. The CDR3 has 15 residues. V shed 6 bases, J shed 6 bases, and the junction held 14 bases outside the gene matches. Germline-derived CDR1 and CDR2 are MDHEN and SYDVKM. For the CDR3, the DNA is TGTGCCAGCAGGTATACCGGGACAGAACTCGGCGAGCAGTACTTC. It yields the protein CASRYTGTELGEQYF. Full variable domain (remainder filled in from reference TRBV28 and TRBJ2-7): DVKVTQSSRYLVKRTGEKVFLECVQDMDHENMFWYRQDPGLGLRLIYFSYDVKMKEKGDIPEGYSVSREKKERFSLILESASTNQTSMYLCASRYTGTELGEQYFGPGTRLTVT.

On this clone itself: The identical CDR3 is also encoded by other nucleotide sequences in the sample. The gene calls are TRBV5-4 and TRBJ1-2, with D tentatively TRBD1 (5 bases). Germline assignment: CDR1 SGHNT and CDR2 YYREEE (reference sequence). The V end was cut by 1 base, the J end by 6 bases, with 7 bases between. The CDR3 runs to 12 residues. The DNA of the CDR3 is TGTGCCAGCAGCTTGACCAGGGATGGCTACACCTTC. It specifies CASSLTRDGYTF.

In the case of this clone: The sample holds other DNA sequences that translate to the same CDR3. The V gene is TRBV5-1, the J gene TRBJ2-3; no clear D. This CDR3 contains 12 residues. Germline CDR1 SGHRS, CDR2 YFSETQ. V was cut by 4 bases and J by 0 bases, with 3 bases left in between. The CDR3 is CASSLSTDTQYF. The CDR3 nucleotides are TGCGCCAGCAGCCTAAGCACAGATACGCAGTATTTT.

This clone was detected only once. This chain links TRBV10-1 with TRBJ1-1, with 8 bases fitting TRBD1. This CDR3 comprises 13 residues. Unmatched junction bases numbered 4, after V lost 10 bases and J lost 0 bases. CDR1 is WNHNN and CDR2 is SYGVQD in the germline V gene (reference sequence). The CDR3 DNA reads TGCGCCACTTCGACAGGGGTGAACACTGAAGCTTTCTTT. Its translation: CATSTGVNTEAFF.

This rearrangement joins TRBV7-9 to TRBJ2-7; D gene unclear. CDR3 length equals 14 residues. V lost 0 bases to trimming and J lost 2 bases, with 8 bases between them. The V gene's germline CDR1 is SEHNR and CDR2 FQNEAQ (reference sequence). The CDR3 spells CASSLAAGTYEQYF. CDR3 DNA: TGTGCCAGCAGCTTAGCTGCAGGAACCTACGAGCAGTACTTC.